The rows below give T cell receptor beta chains drawn from one sample of a study of blood T cell repertoires in COVID-19. Profiled with immunoSEQ multiplex PCR; TCRdb holds only in-frame clones, not every one. The sample holds over 100,000 clones, about four fifths seen once. Input material: peripheral blood. The origin of the receptors is a woman of 80 years or more with acute or convalescent COVID-19. Each CDR3 is given with its conserved first and last residue. D genes are given only for firm matches. Clone size is not always given. Where it is, it says once, few, many or a class for expanded clones.

CDR3nt	CDR3aa	abundance	j_gene	len	d_gene	v_gene
TGTGCCAGCAGCCCGGGACAGGGATACTATGGCTACACCTTC	CASSPGQGYYGYTF	-	TRBJ1-2	14	TRBD1	TRBV5-4
TGTGCCAGCAGCTTGGGCTGGGACTCCCTTTCACCCCTCCACTTT	CASSLGWDSLSPLHF	-	TRBJ1-6	15	-	TRBV11-2
TGTGCCAGCCAGGCCCAGGGAAACACTGAAGCTTTCTTT	CASQAQGNTEAFF	-	TRBJ1-1	13	-	TRBV2
TGCGCCAGCAGCGCCTTACAGGGGGGAAATGGCTACACCTTC	CASSALQGGNGYTF	once	TRBJ1-2	14	TRBD1	TRBV5-1
TGCGCCAGCAGCGTCGAGGGCTGGGCAACTAATGAAAAACTGTTTTTT	CASSVEGWATNEKLFF	few	TRBJ1-4	16	-	TRBV4-1
TGTGCCAGCAGCTTGTGGACAGCGCGCGGCTACACCTTC	CASSLWTARGYTF	-	TRBJ1-2	13	-	TRBV5-6
TGTGCCATCAGTGATTCTCGGCGGGAGACCCAGTACTTC	CAISDSRRETQYF	-	TRBJ2-5	13	-	TRBV10-3
TGTGCCAGCAGTTCCACCCAAAGGGGGACAGGTCTTCATAGCAATCAGCCCCAGCATTTT	CASSSTQRGTGLHSNQPQHF	-	TRBJ1-5	20	TRBD1	TRBV28
TGTGCCAGCTCCCCTATCGCGGCTTCTGGAAACACTGAAGCTTTCTTT	CASSPIAASGNTEAFF	-	TRBJ1-1	16	-	TRBV18
TGCGCCAGCGGGGGTACAGGGCTGGGTGAAGCTTTCTTT	CASGGTGLGEAFF	-	TRBJ1-1	13	-	TRBV5-1
TGCGCCAGAAGCACGACAGGGAGTGGGACAAGAGAAGCTTTCTTT	CARSTTGSGTREAFF	-	TRBJ1-1	15	TRBD1	TRBV5-1
TGCGCCAGCAGCCAACTGACTAGCGGGGGAACAGATACGCAGTATTTT	CASSQLTSGGTDTQYF	-	TRBJ2-3	16	TRBD2	TRBV4-3
TGTGCCAGCAGCTTAGGAGCGTCTCCCCCTCGCTACAATGAGCAGTTCTTC	CASSLGASPPRYNEQFF	-	TRBJ2-1	17	-	TRBV7-2
TGTGCCAGCAGCTTAGTTCTAGCGGGGAGCGGAGATACGCAGTATTTT	CASSLVLAGSGDTQYF	-	TRBJ2-3	16	TRBD2	TRBV7-9
TGTGCCAGCAGCCAAGCATTGGCGGAAACCTACGAGCAGTACTTC	CASSQALAETYEQYF	-	TRBJ2-7	15	-	TRBV3-1/TRBV3-2
TGCGCCAGCAGCGTTACCGGCGGTGAAGAGACCCAGTACTTC	CASSVTGGEETQYF	-	TRBJ2-5	14	-	TRBV5-1
TGTGCCAGCAGTCGACTAGCGGCGCCCAACCTCTACAATGAGCAGTTCTTC	CASSRLAAPNLYNEQFF	-	TRBJ2-1	17	TRBD2	TRBV28
TGCGCCAGCAGCCAAGGGTGGACTGCGAGCTCCTACAATGAGCAGTTCTTC	CASSQGWTASSYNEQFF	few	TRBJ2-1	17	-	TRBV4-3
TGTGCCTGGAGTGAGACAAGATATAATTCACCCCTCCACTTT	CAWSETRYNSPLHF	-	TRBJ1-6	14	-	TRBV30
TGTGCCAGTAGTATGGGCGGGGGGCTGGCAGATACGCAGTATTTT	CASSMGGGLADTQYF	-	TRBJ2-3	15	TRBD2	TRBV19
TGTGCCAGCAGCGTAGTGGCAGGAGGTGCGTCCTATAATTCACCCCTCCACTTT	CASSVVAGGASYNSPLHF	-	TRBJ1-6	18	-	TRBV9
TGTGCCAGCAGCCCAGGGGTGGGTCAGCCCCAGCATTTT	CASSPGVGQPQHF	many	TRBJ1-5	13	-	TRBV7-3
TGCGCCAGCAGTGACTCTTACCCGGGACAGCTGAACTATGGCTACACCTTC	CASSDSYPGQLNYGYTF	-	TRBJ1-2	17	TRBD1	TRBV10-1
TGTGCAAGTCGCTTAGTTGCCTTAGGGGGGGGACGCTGCTCCTACGAGCAGTACTTC	CASRLVALGGGRCSYEQYF	-	TRBJ2-7	19	-	TRBV12-2
TGTGCCAGCAGCCATTCGGAGGGGTTTGGGAACACTGAAGCTTTCTTT	CASSHSEGFGNTEAFF	once	TRBJ1-1	16	-	TRBV4-2
TGTGCCAGCAGTGAAGAAGGGGGTCCCGGGGGGGACAGCTACGAGCAGTACTTC	CASSEEGGPGGDSYEQYF	-	TRBJ2-7	18	-	TRBV2
TGTGCCAGCTCACCCTACACTGGACAGCCCGGGATGGAGCAGTACTTC	CASSPYTGQPGMEQYF	-	TRBJ2-7	16	-	TRBV18
TGTGCCAGCAGCTTAGGACAGGTGAACACTGAAGCTTTCTTT	CASSLGQVNTEAFF	-	TRBJ1-1	14	TRBD1	TRBV5-8
TGTGCCAGCAGTTCAACAGACAGGATAGCTAACTATGGCTACACCTTC	CASSSTDRIANYGYTF	-	TRBJ1-2	16	-	TRBV28
TGTGCCTGGACTGACAGGGACTCCTACGAGCAGTACTTC	CAWTDRDSYEQYF	many	TRBJ2-7	13	TRBD1	TRBV30
TGTGCCAGAAGCTTGGGGTGCGACAGTCCCACTGAAGCTTTCTTT	CARSLGCDSPTEAFF	-	TRBJ1-1	15	-	TRBV5-3
TGTGCCAGCGGACCTTGGACAGGGAGGCAAGAGACCCAGTACTTC	CASGPWTGRQETQYF	few	TRBJ2-5	15	TRBD1	TRBV28
TGCGCCAGCAGCTTGGATACGAGAAACTACGAGCAGTACTTC	CASSLDTRNYEQYF	-	TRBJ2-7	14	-	TRBV5-1
TGCGCCAGCAGCCGCGGGATAGCGGGAGGAGTCGCAAATGAGCAGTTCTTC	CASSRGIAGGVANEQFF	-	TRBJ2-1	17	TRBD2	TRBV4-3
TGTGCCAGCAGCGTAGCAGCGAACACCGGGGAGCTGTTTTTT	CASSVAANTGELFF	-	TRBJ2-2	14	-	TRBV9
TGTGCCAGCAGTTATTTAGGGGCCACCGGGGAGCTGTTTTTT	CASSYLGATGELFF	-	TRBJ2-2	14	-	TRBV6-6
TGTGCCAGCAGTGAACTTGGGGCTGGAACTAATGAAAAACTGTTTTTT	CASSELGAGTNEKLFF	once	TRBJ1-4	16	-	TRBV2
TGCGCCAGCAGCCTGGACAGGAGCTCCTACGAGCAGTACTTC	CASSLDRSSYEQYF	-	TRBJ2-7	14	TRBD1	TRBV4-3
TGCGCCAGCAGCTTGTCTAGCGGGAACACCGGGGAGCTGTTTTTT	CASSLSSGNTGELFF	-	TRBJ2-2	15	TRBD2	TRBV5-1
TGTGCCAGCAGCCAAGAGCGACAGGGGATTTACGAGCAGTACTTC	CASSQERQGIYEQYF	once	TRBJ2-7	15	TRBD1	TRBV14
TGTGCCAGCAGTCAGAATAGCGGGATAAGTGAGCAGTTCTTC	CASSQNSGISEQFF	-	TRBJ2-1	14	TRBD2	TRBV2
TGTGCCAGCAGCCCCCGGAGGGTGTCTAGCGGAGGCGATGAGCAGTTCTTC	CASSPRRVSSGGDEQFF	-	TRBJ2-1	17	TRBD2	TRBV7-2
TGTGCCAGCAGCTTCGGAGGTCCCGGGGAGCTGTTTTTT	CASSFGGPGELFF	-	TRBJ2-2	13	-	TRBV7-9
TGTGCCAGTAGTATAGAAGGGCTAGCCAATCAGCCCCAGCATTTT	CASSIEGLANQPQHF	few	TRBJ1-5	15	-	TRBV19
TGTGCCAGTAGTATAGGCCGGGCCGGAGCGGGGGACACCGGGGAGCTGTTTTTT	CASSIGRAGAGDTGELFF	-	TRBJ2-2	18	TRBD2	TRBV19
TGCACCAGCAGCCAAAGAAGGCTCGGGACTTGCAATCAGCCCCAGCATTTT	CTSSQRRLGTCNQPQHF	many	TRBJ1-5	17	-	TRBV1
TGTGCTAGTGGTTTGCGTCGCGACAGGGGGGATTCACCCCTCCACTTT	CASGLRRDRGDSPLHF	-	TRBJ1-6	16	TRBD1	TRBV12-5
TGTGCCAGCAGCCAAGACAGGGGTTGGGGCTACACCTTC	CASSQDRGWGYTF	few	TRBJ1-2	13	TRBD1	TRBV7-9